This TCR beta chain appears in the sequencing data of a study of blood T cell repertoires in COVID-19. Study as a whole: Whether acute or convalescent, the COVID-19 samples came from the United States, Italy and Spain.

Participants' own reports of clinical history determined their cohort assignment. Germline lookup yields CDR1 LGHDT and CDR2 YNNKEL (reference sequence). The CDR3 covers 18 residues. Trimming left V 1 base short and J 1 base short, with 16 bases between. In the original processing: Amplifying reference gene primers gave estimates of nucleated cell counts. The protocol was immunoSEQ multiplex PCR, while the TCRdb copy is restricted to in-frame clones and leaves out a portion. The V and J calls and clone size were taken over from that table, and D and trimming were inferred from the DNA. The sample has a few hundred thousand clones; about nine tenths are singletons.

The chain carries TRBV3-1 (or the pseudogene TRBV3-2) and TRBJ2-2; maybe TRBD1 (6 bases). This TCR was sampled from a woman under 30 who had recovered from COVID-19. Sequenced input: PBMCs or T cells enriched from blood (not recorded which). This chain's CDR3 is CASSQALRTDRNTGELFF. In nucleotides, the CDR3 is TGTGCCAGCAGCCAAGCCCTCCGAACGGACAGGAACACCGGGGAGCTGTTTTTT.